The clone carrying this T cell receptor beta chain was detected only once. As yet, its antigen is unknown. CDR3 length: 12 amino acids. V lost 7 bases, J lost 7 bases, and 11 bases lay in between. Germline-derived CDR1 and CDR2 are SNHLY and FYNNEI. The entry originates in a study of a mutant IDH1 vaccine in newly diagnosed glioma. Study-wide background: Vaccines began 4-6 weeks after radiotherapy alone, or with temozolomide cycles. Every participant had undergone radiotherapy, temozolomide, or both before, and most underwent both. The sex distribution of treated patients was approximately 62% male and roughly 40% female, with a mean age of around 40 years.

TCRdb's table, derived via immunoSEQ multiplex PCR, lists solely in-frame clones and lacks some. Among around 50,000 clones listed, 78% were seen once. Regarding time point: week 5, during vaccination. The content of each vaccine dose was 300 ug of mutant IDH1 20-mer peptide, and topical imiquimod accompanied it. This chain connects TRBV2 to TRBJ1-5; D might be TRBD1 (5 bases). Sample: PBMCs, taken from a glioma patient whose treatment included an IDH1 peptide vaccine. The source of this sequence is a man aged 45 to 65 with glioma. The CDR3 nucleotides read TGTGCCAGCACAGGGCCCCGGCAGCCCCAGCATTTT. It encodes CASTGPRQPQHF.